The 9 T cell receptor beta chains listed next were all sequenced from one sample in a study of T cells after yellow fever vaccination (dated 2019 in TCRdb). Library preparation employed 5' RACE. The instrument given in TCRdb is Illumina HiSeq 2500. TCRdb's own reprocessing of the public reads used fastp at Q25 and MiXCR and kept productive beta chains. CDR3 protein duplicates are merged, each entry listing the most common genes and DNA. This sample holds around 530,000 distinct CDR3 sequences; about a sixth were observed only once. The ten largest clones add up to 15% to 20% of the sample. The treatment or condition label corresponds to: live attenuated yellow fever vaccine strain. This sample comprised PBMCs, obtained 5 to 6 days after the first yellow fever vaccination. These receptors originate from a man aged 18 to 30 who received the YFV17D yellow fever vaccine.

The CDR3 loop is CASSQAGTGVTDTQYF. DNA of the CDR3: TGCGCCAGCAGCCAAGCGGGGACAGGGGTGACAGATACGCAGTATTTT. This chain uses TRBV4-3 with TRBJ2-3; 10 bases match TRBD1. V dropped 1 base and J dropped 3; count of bases not matched to a gene: 4. The V gene's germline CDR1 is LGHNA and CDR2 YSLEER. This CDR3 has 16 amino acids.

The chain combines TRBV2 with TRBJ2-3, with 9 bases identical to TRBD2. This CDR3 has 15 residues. V lost 5 bases and J lost 5; bases outside the gene matches: 8. The germline V gene encodes CDR1 SNHLY and CDR2 FYNNEI. The CDR3 DNA reads TGTGCCAGCAGTAAACCTAGCGGGGAGGGAGATACGCAGTATTTT. This translates into CASSKPSGEGDTQYF.

This clonotype was seen a handful of times. This chain uses TRBV15 with TRBJ1-4; tentatively, D is TRBD1 (5 bases). CDR3 length: 15 amino acids. V was pared by 0 bases and J by 7 bases, with 12 bases between. Germline assignment: CDR1 LNHNV and CDR2 YYDKDF (reference sequence). CDR3: CATSRDGARGEKLFF. In DNA, the CDR3 is TGTGCCACCAGCAGAGACGGGGCAAGGGGTGAAAAACTGTTTTTT.

About this clonotype itself: Because the CDR3's place on the DNA is in doubt, the DNA is left out and the CDR3 is given as listed by TCRdb. The chain employs TRBV7-2 and TRBJ2-2. The CDR3 spans 15 amino acids, including both terminal residues. Looked up from germline, CDR1 is SGHTA and CDR2 is FQGNSA. The CDR3 loop is CASSFIRSTPGSCFF.

V usage is TRBV6-5 and J usage is TRBJ2-1; 9 bases map to TRBD2. In germline, CDR1 is MNHEY, CDR2 SVGAGI. Unmatched junction bases numbered 8, after V lost 1 base and J lost 4 bases. This CDR3 comprises 17 residues. Written as DNA, the CDR3 is TGTGCCAGCAGTTACTTATCCGGGACTAGCTTTTACAATGAGCAGTTCTTC. Translation: CASSYLSGTSFYNEQFF.

This clonotype was recorded a few times. One junction end disagrees with the germline gene, perhaps due to a read error. This rearrangement joins TRBV20-1 to TRBJ1-6; no clear D gene. The CDR3 sequence is 12 residues long. Germline CDR1 DFQATT, CDR2 SNEGSKA (reference sequence). The DNA for the CDR3 is TGCAGTGCATCACCCCCCAGTCAGGTCGCGGACTTT. Translation: CSASPPSQVADF.

The chain recombines TRBV7-2 with TRBJ2-5, with D perhaps being TRBD1 or TRBD2 (6 bases each). The V end lost 7 bases, the J end lost 5 bases, and 14 bases lay between the germline ends. Germline V gene data show CDR1 as SGHTA and CDR2 as FQGNSA. This CDR3 is 13 amino acids long. CDR3 nucleotides: TGTGCCAGCAACCTTAAGGGGGGTGAGACCCAGTACTTC. Its protein product is CASNLKGGETQYF.

This clonotype occurred a few times. The chain recombines TRBV24-1 with TRBJ2-5; 8 nucleotides align to TRBD1. CDR3 length: 17 residues. The V gene's germline CDR1 is KGHDR and CDR2 SFDVKD. V lost 3 bases and J lost 2; bases outside the gene matches: 10. CDR3 sequence (DNA): TGTGCCACCAGTGATCCGCGGACAGGGATTGGACAAGAGACCCAGTACTTC. Amino acids: CATSDPRTGIGQETQYF.

V gene TRBV19 combines with J gene TRBJ1-1; tentatively, D is TRBD1 (5 bases). The V gene's germline CDR1 is LNHDA and CDR2 SQIVND (reference sequence). The length of the CDR3 is 16 residues. Trimming took off 2 bases at V and 4 bases at J, with 17 bases between the two ends. The CDR3 loop reads CASSIHRKRGGTEAFF. CDR3 bases: TGTGCCAGTAGTATACATCGGAAAAGGGGAGGCACTGAAGCTTTCTTT.